One sample yielded the 21 T cell receptor beta chains listed below, sequenced in a study of blood T cell repertoires in COVID-19. The assay was immunoSEQ multiplex PCR, and TCRdb's table has in-frame clones only and misses some. The sample consists of approximately 300,000 clones, 87% of them appearing once. Sequences were obtained from peripheral blood. The source is a man aged 45 to 65 with active or convalescent COVID-19.

The chain combines TRBV5-1 with TRBJ2-7, with 11 bases identical to TRBD1. This CDR3 has 15 amino acids. The trim removed 3 bases at V and 4 bases at J, leaving 6 bases unmatched. Germline V gene lookup returns CDR1 SGHRS and CDR2 YFSETQ. This CDR3 is CASSWGQGDKYEQYF. Written as DNA, the CDR3 is TGCGCCAGCAGCTGGGGACAGGGGGACAAATACGAGCAGTACTTC.

The count of this clone is one. The chain combines TRBV7-9 with TRBJ1-2, with 9 positions matching TRBD1. CDR1 SEHNR and CDR2 FQNEAQ come from the germline V gene (reference sequence). V lost 1 base and J lost 3; bases outside the gene matches: 3. The CDR3 totals 15 residues. The CDR3 sequence: CASSLVDRGDYGYTF. The CDR3 DNA reads as TGTGCCAGCAGCTTAGTCGACAGGGGGGACTATGGCTACACCTTC.

The rearrangement uses TRBV7-8 and TRBJ2-1; 16 positions match TRBD2. CDR3 length equals 18 residues. J gave up 1 base and V 8 bases, and 8 bases lay outside the gene matches. From germline, CDR1 is SGHVS and CDR2 FQNEAQ. The CDR3 nucleotides are TGTGCCAGCGGGACGGGACTAGCGGGAGGGAAATCCTACAATGAGCAGTTCTTC. Translated: CASGTGLAGGKSYNEQFF.

This chain uses TRBV29-1 with TRBJ1-2; the match to TRBD1 covers 7 bases. CDR1 and CDR2 from the germline V gene are SQVTM and ANQGSEA. Trimming at V came to 6 bases and at J to 3 bases, leaving 1 base not matched to a gene. The CDR3 has 11 residues. The CDR3 reads CSVGTDYGYTF. CDR3 coding DNA: TGCAGCGTAGGGACAGACTATGGCTACACCTTC.

The genes are TRBV28 and TRBJ2-2; D is undetermined. The ends were cut back, 3 bases at V and 7 bases at J, with 9 bases in the middle. The germline V gene has CDR1 MDHEN and CDR2 SYDVKM. This CDR3 spans 13 amino acids. CDR3 DNA: TGTGCCAGCAGTTTCCCCGGTGGCGGGGAGCTGTTTTTT. This encodes CASSFPGGGELFF.

The gene calls are TRBV2 and TRBJ1-3; D call uncertain. The CDR3 is 13 residues long. Trimming removed 6 bases from V and 4 bases from J, with 10 bases in between. Germline V CDR1 and CDR2: SNHLY, FYNNEI. CDR3 amino acids: CASSPYLGNTIYF. CDR3 DNA: TGTGCCAGCAGCCCATACCTAGGAAACACCATATATTTT.

CDR3 loop: CATSDVVAGYTF. The CDR3 coding sequence is TGTGCCACCAGTGATGTGGTGGCAGGCTACACCTTC. The V and J genes are TRBV24-1 and TRBJ1-2; D remains ambiguous. The germline gives CDR1 KGHDR, CDR2 SFDVKD. Between the trimmed V and J ends, which lost 3 bases and 8 bases, there was a span of 9 bases. This CDR3 spans 12 amino acids.

The V and J genes are TRBV7-2 and TRBJ2-7; 9 nucleotides match TRBD2. CDR1 is SGHTA, CDR2 FQGNSA, per germline. J was trimmed by 2 bases and V by 2 bases; bases with no gene match: 16. The CDR3 runs 19 residues. For the CDR3, the DNA is TGTGCCAGCAGCTTACGTAGTAGCCTAGCGGGACCCTCTCCCTACGAGCAGTACTTC. This encodes CASSLRSSLAGPSPYEQYF.

This chain uses TRBV10-3 with TRBJ2-2; D is possibly TRBD2 (5 bases). The V end was cut by 1 base, the J end by 1 base, with 10 bases between. Germline V CDR1 and CDR2: ENHRY, SYGVKD. The CDR3 loop spans 16 amino acids. For the CDR3, the DNA is TGTGCCATCAGTGAGTGGGGTGGAGGGAACACCGGGGAGCTGTTTTTT. Amino acid sequence: CAISEWGGGNTGELFF.

The chain is built from TRBV29-1 and TRBJ1-3; D unclear. The CDR3 sequence is 12 residues long. CDR1 SQVTM and CDR2 ANQGSEA come from the germline V gene. The V end lost 4 bases, the J end lost 5 bases, and 9 bases lay between the germline ends. The CDR3 loop is CSVGFGRNTIYF. The CDR3 nucleotides read TGCAGCGTTGGTTTCGGGAGAAACACCATATATTTT.

The V gene is TRBV19, the J gene TRBJ1-1; D remains ambiguous. The CDR3 totals 13 residues. Germline V gene lookup returns CDR1 LNHDA and CDR2 SQIVND (reference sequence). The germline V and J ends were trimmed by 2 bases and 4 bases, with 8 bases remaining between them. The CDR3 DNA sequence: TGTGCCAGTAGTATACGGGTAAGCACTGAAGCTTTCTTT. Its translation: CASSIRVSTEAFF.

The gene calls are TRBV30 and TRBJ2-1; D may be TRBD1 (6 bases). Germline CDR1 GTSNPN, CDR2 SVGIG (reference sequence). The CDR3 runs 17 residues. The ends were cut back, 0 bases at V and 2 bases at J, with 17 bases in the middle. The CDR3 sequence is CAWSVMAGAGAYNEQFF. The CDR3, as DNA: TGTGCCTGGAGTGTAATGGCTGGTGCAGGGGCCTACAATGAGCAGTTCTTC.

V usage is TRBV5-1 and J usage is TRBJ2-5, with 10 nucleotides matching TRBD2. The CDR3 consists of 15 residues. Germline V gene data show CDR1 as SGHRS and CDR2 as YFSETQ. V was pared by 2 bases and J by 3 bases, with 4 bases of the junction left unmatched. This CDR3 is CASSLLGLAEETQYF. DNA for the CDR3: TGCGCCAGCAGCTTATTAGGACTAGCGGAAGAGACCCAGTACTTC.

J is TRBJ1-1 and V is TRBV5-1; TRBD1 matches 9 bases. CDR3 length: 16 residues. Trimming cost V 3 bases and J 6 bases; bases outside gene matches: 12. Germline V gives CDR1 SGHRS, CDR2 YFSETQ. In DNA form, the CDR3 reads TGCGCCAGCAGCTGGTCCTACAGGGGGCGAAGTTCTGAAGCTTTCTTT. It translates to CASSWSYRGRSSEAFF.

The V call is TRBV6-5, the J call TRBJ1-6; a possible D gene is TRBD1 (6 bases). Trimming stripped 7 bases from V and 5 bases from J, with 12 bases between. Germline CDR1 MNHEY, CDR2 SVGAGI. The CDR3 length is 14 residues. CDR3 DNA sequence: TGTGCCAGCACCGTAGACAGGAATAATTCACCCCTCCACTTT. Residues: CASTVDRNNSPLHF.

The chain employs TRBV4-3 and TRBJ2-3; 10 bases align to TRBD2. From germline, CDR1 is LGHNA and CDR2 YSLEER. This CDR3 is 17 amino acids long. The junction had 9 bases not matched to a gene; V was cut back by 0 bases and J by 6 bases. The CDR3 loop reads CASSQDSASGGWDTQYF. In DNA form, the CDR3 reads TGCGCCAGCAGCCAAGATTCGGCTAGCGGGGGATGGGATACGCAGTATTTT.

The V gene is TRBV18, the J gene TRBJ2-5; 9 nucleotides align to TRBD2. V was pared by 2 bases and J by 1 base, with 11 bases of the junction left unmatched. Germline V gives CDR1 KGHSH, CDR2 LQKENI. This CDR3 has 18 amino acids. CDR3 protein: CASSPIRTSDPPQETQYF. The CDR3 coding sequence is TGTGCCAGCTCACCAATTCGGACTAGCGACCCACCCCAAGAGACCCAGTACTTC.

The chain has TRBV3-1 (or the pseudogene TRBV3-2) and TRBJ2-1; D perhaps matches TRBD2 (5 bases). The CDR3 runs 13 residues. Germline values: CDR1 LGHDT, CDR2 YNNKEL (reference sequence). The V gene lost 1 base and the J gene lost 10 bases, with 11 bases spanning the gap. CDR3: CASSQAGTGEQFF. Written as DNA, the CDR3 is TGTGCCAGCAGCCAAGCGGGCACGGGAGAGCAGTTCTTC.

This sequence joins TRBV28 and TRBJ1-1, with 11 nucleotides matching TRBD1. With 5 bases clipped from V and 13 bases from J, the junction kept 9 bases outside the gene matches. Germline loops: CDR1 MDHEN, CDR2 SYDVKM. CDR3 length equals 13 residues. The CDR3 nucleotides are TGTGCCAGCAGTCCCTCGGACAGGGGGCGGGTTTTCTTT. Protein sequence: CASSPSDRGRVFF.

The genes are TRBV15 and TRBJ1-4, with 7 nucleotides matching TRBD1. The germline V gene has CDR1 LNHNV and CDR2 YYDKDF (reference sequence). With V trimmed by 5 bases and J by 2 bases, 2 bases remained unmatched. This CDR3 region has 14 residues. As DNA, the CDR3 is TGTGCCACCAGCCCCAGGGGGACTAATGAAAAACTGTTTTTT. Its protein is CATSPRGTNEKLFF.

The chain employs TRBV5-1 and TRBJ1-1; possibly TRBD1 for D (6 bases). CDR3 length: 16 amino acids. With 0 bases removed from V and 8 bases from J, the gap between germline ends came to 20 bases. Looked up from germline, CDR1 is SGHRS and CDR2 is YFSETQ. CDR3 sequence reads: CASSLGARGASGEAFF. The CDR3 nucleotides read TGCGCCAGCAGCTTGGGGGCCAGGGGTGCAAGTGGGGAAGCTTTCTTT.